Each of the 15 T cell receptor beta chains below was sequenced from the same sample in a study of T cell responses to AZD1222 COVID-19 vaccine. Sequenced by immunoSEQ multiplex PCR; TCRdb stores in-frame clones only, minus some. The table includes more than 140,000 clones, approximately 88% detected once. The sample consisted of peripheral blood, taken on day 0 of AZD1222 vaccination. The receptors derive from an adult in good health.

In nucleotides, the CDR3 is TGTGCCAGCAGTCGGGACAGGGGACAGGGCAATGAGCAGTTCTTC. Protein sequence: CASSRDRGQGNEQFF. This sequence joins TRBV6-5 and TRBJ2-1, with TRBD1 matching over 10 bases. The CDR3 totals 15 residues. J lost 6 bases, V lost 5 bases, and 7 bases had no gene match. Germline CDR1 is MNHEY and CDR2 is SVGAGI.

The CDR3 loop reads CASSPNWEQPQHF. DNA for the CDR3: TGTGCCAGCAGCCCGAACTGGGAACAGCCCCAGCATTTT. J is TRBJ1-5 and V is TRBV7-9, with D unclear. With 5 bases removed from V and 7 bases from J, the gap between germline ends came to 12 bases. The CDR3 runs to 13 residues. Germline V CDR1 and CDR2: SEHNR, FQNEAQ (reference sequence).

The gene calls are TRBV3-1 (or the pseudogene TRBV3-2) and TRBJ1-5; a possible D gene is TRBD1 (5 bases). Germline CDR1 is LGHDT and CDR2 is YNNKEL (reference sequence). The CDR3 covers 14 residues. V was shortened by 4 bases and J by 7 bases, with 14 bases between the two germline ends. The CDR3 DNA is TGTGCCAGCAGCCCCTGGGGGGGTAAGCAGCCCCAGCATTTT. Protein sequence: CASSPWGGKQPQHF.

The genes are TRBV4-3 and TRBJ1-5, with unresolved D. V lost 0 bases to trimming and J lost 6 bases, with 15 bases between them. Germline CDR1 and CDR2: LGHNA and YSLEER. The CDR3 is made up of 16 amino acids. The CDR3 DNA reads TGCGCCAGCAGCCAAGAGAATGCGGGAGGAGGTCAGCCCCAGCATTTT. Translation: CASSQENAGGGQPQHF.

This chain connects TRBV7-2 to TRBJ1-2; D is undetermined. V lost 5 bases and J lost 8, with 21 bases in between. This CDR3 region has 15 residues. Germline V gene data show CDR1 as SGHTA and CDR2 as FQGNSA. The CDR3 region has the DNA TGTGCCAGCAGCCCACGGACCGGACTGGGAGGAGGCTACACCTTC. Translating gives CASSPRTGLGGGYTF.

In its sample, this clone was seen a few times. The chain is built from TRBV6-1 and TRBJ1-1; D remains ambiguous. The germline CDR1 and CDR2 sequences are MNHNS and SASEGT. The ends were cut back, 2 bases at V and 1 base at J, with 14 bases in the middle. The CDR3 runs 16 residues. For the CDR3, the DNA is TGTGCCAGCAGTGAAAGGCTATCGGGAAGGAACACTGAAGCTTTCTTT. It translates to CASSERLSGRNTEAFF.

The CDR3 nucleotides read TGTGCCAGCAGCTTTGGGACCGGGACGGAGTGGGAGACCCAGTACTTC. This encodes CASSFGTGTEWETQYF. The chain carries TRBV11-1 and TRBJ2-5; the D call may be TRBD1 or TRBD2 (5 bases each). Germline V gene sequence: CDR1 SGHAT, CDR2 FQDESV (reference sequence). This CDR3 region has 16 residues. V lost 3 bases to trimming and J lost 5 bases, with 19 bases between them.

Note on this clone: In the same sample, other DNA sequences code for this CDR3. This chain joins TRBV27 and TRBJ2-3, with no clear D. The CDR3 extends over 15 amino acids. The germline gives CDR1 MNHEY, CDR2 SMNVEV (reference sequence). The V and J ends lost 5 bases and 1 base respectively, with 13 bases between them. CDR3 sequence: CASSPPPHGTDTQYF. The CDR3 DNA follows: TGTGCCAGCAGTCCGCCCCCGCACGGCACAGATACGCAGTATTTT.

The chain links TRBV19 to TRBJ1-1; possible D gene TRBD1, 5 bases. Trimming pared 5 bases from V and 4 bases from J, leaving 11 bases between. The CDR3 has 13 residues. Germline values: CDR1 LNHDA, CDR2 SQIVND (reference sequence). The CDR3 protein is CASSPGWGTEAFF. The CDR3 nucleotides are TGTGCCAGTAGTCCAGGGTGGGGCACTGAAGCTTTCTTT.

The CDR3 DNA reads as TGTGCCAGCAGCTTAATATCCGGCGGGGCCACAAACAATGAGCAGTTCTTC. Translation: CASSLISGGATNNEQFF. The V call is TRBV7-2, the J call TRBJ2-1, with D perhaps matching TRBD2 (6 bases). The CDR3 is 17 residues long. Trimming removed 2 bases at V and 5 bases at J, with 19 bases between. Germline CDR1 reads SGHTA; CDR2 reads FQGNSA.

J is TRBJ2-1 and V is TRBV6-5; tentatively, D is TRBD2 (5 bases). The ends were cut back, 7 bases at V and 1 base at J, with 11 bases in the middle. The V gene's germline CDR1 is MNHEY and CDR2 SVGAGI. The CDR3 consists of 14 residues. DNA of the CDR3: TGTGCCAGCAATCAACTAGGATCCTACAATGAGCAGTTCTTC. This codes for CASNQLGSYNEQFF.

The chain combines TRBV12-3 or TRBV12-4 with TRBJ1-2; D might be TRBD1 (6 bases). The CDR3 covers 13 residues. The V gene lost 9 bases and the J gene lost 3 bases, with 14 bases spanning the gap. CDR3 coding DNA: TGTGCCAGTTCCTTGGACAGTGACTATGGCTACACCTTC. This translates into CASSLDSDYGYTF.

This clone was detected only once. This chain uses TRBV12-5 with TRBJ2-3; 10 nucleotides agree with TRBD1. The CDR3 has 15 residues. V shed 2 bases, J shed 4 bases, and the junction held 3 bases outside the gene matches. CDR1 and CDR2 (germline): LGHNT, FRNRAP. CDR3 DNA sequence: TGTGCTAGTGGTTTGACCGGGACAGGGGCAGATACGCAGTATTTT. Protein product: CASGLTGTGADTQYF.

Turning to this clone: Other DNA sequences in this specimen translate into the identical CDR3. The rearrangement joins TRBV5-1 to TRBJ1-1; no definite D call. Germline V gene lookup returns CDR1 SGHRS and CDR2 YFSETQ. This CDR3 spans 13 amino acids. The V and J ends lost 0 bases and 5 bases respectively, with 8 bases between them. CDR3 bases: TGCGCCAGCAGCTTGGTGGGTTCGACTGAAGCTTTCTTT. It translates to CASSLVGSTEAFF.

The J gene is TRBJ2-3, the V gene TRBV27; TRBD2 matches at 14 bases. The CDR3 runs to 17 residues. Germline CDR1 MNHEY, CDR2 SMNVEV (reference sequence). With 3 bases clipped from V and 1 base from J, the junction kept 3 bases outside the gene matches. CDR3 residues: CASSFRLAGGGTDTQYF. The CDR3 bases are TGTGCCAGCAGTTTCAGACTAGCGGGAGGGGGCACAGATACGCAGTATTTT.